These T cell receptor beta chains were read from a single sample in a study of blood T cells in healthy people across ages. One entry per CDR3 protein, called by TCRdb with MiXCR from the 5' RACE reads. Of about a million distinct CDR3 sequences detected, about 51% appear once; the ten largest clones hold 20% to 25%. Sequencing was done on a sample of blood. The receptors derive from a woman aged 55-69 years in good health. CDR3s include the opening cysteine and the closing phenylalanine or tryptophan. The D gene is left open where the match is weak. Clone size, where shown, is once, few, many, or a class for clones that have expanded.

>TRBD1|14|-|TRBJ1-1|TRBV6-2/TRBV6-3
CASTRTGGYTEAFF
TGTGCCAGCACCAGGACAGGGGGCTACACTGAAGCTTTCTTT
>TRBD2|15|-|TRBJ2-2|TRBV12-3/TRBV12-4
CASSFGTTNTGELFF
TGTGCCAGCAGTTTTGGGACTACGAACACCGGGGAGCTGTTTTTT
>TRBD2|15|-|TRBJ2-7|TRBV27
CASSFSAGGAYEQYF
TGTGCCAGCAGTTTTTCGGCGGGAGGGGCCTACGAGCAGTACTTC
>-|16|many|TRBJ2-3|TRBV7-6
CASSLASTWSTDTQYF
TGTGCCAGCAGCTTAGCCTCGACATGGAGCACAGATACGCAGTATTTT
>-|13|-|TRBJ2-7|TRBV20-1
CSAPVGASNEQYF
TGCAGTGCCCCGGTGGGGGCGAGCAATGAGCAGTACTTC
>TRBD1|14|-|TRBJ1-2|TRBV20-1
CSAPPRGLGAGYTF
TGCAGTGCTCCCCCCAGGGGGCTAGGGGCTGGCTACACCTTC
>-|19|few|TRBJ2-6|TRBV5-1
CASSLTLYRDMAGANVLTF
TGCGCCAGCAGCTTGACCTTATACCGGGACATGGCTGGGGCCAACGTCCTGACTTTC
>-|13|-|TRBJ1-2|TRBV12-3/TRBV12-4
CASSLTGFVGYTF
TGTGCCAGCAGTTTAACAGGGTTCGTAGGCTACACCTTC
>-|13|few|TRBJ1-2|TRBV6-6
CASRSQGSDGYTF
TGTGCCAGCAGATCGCAGGGTAGTGATGGCTACACCTTC
>-|13|-|TRBJ2-7|TRBV7-2
CASSLFRSYEQYF
TGTGCCAGCAGCTTATTCAGATCCTACGAGCAGTACTTC
>TRBD2|18|-|TRBJ2-3|TRBV7-9
CASSLARVVAGVGDTQYF
TGTGCCAGCAGCTTAGCGCGCGTTGTAGCGGGAGTTGGAGATACGCAGTATTTT
>TRBD2|14|-|TRBJ2-7|TRBV3-1
CASSARTSPYEQYF
TGTGCCAGCAGCGCCAGGACTAGCCCCTACGAGCAGTACTTC
>TRBD1|16|once|TRBJ2-7|TRBV20-1
CSARGVSGQGPYEQYF
TGCAGTGCTAGGGGAGTTAGTGGACAGGGCCCCTACGAGCAGTACTTC
>TRBD2|19|few|TRBJ2-1|TRBV14
CASSQGPAGGPREYNEQFF
TGTGCCAGCAGCCAAGGTCCAGCGGGAGGGCCTCGAGAGTACAATGAGCAGTTCTTC
>-|13|-|TRBJ2-5|TRBV15
CATSRGNEETQYF
TGTGCCACCAGCAGAGGGAACGAAGAGACCCAGTACTTC
>-|13|few|TRBJ2-5|TRBV2
CASSAGPVGEQYF
TGTGCCAGCAGTGCTGGACCCGTCGGTGAGCAGTACTTC
>TRBD1|13|few|TRBJ2-7|TRBV29-1
CSVAVTGVYEQYF
TGCAGCGTTGCGGTGACAGGGGTTTACGAGCAGTACTTC
>-|16|-|TRBJ2-3|TRBV7-9
CASSLRQGGFTDTQYF
TGTGCCAGCAGCTTAAGGCAGGGGGGATTCACAGATACGCAGTATTTT
>TRBD1|14|few|TRBJ1-4|TRBV7-9
CASSLTGGGEKLFF
TGTGCCAGCAGCTTGACAGGGGGAGGCGAAAAACTGTTTTTT
>-|15|-|TRBJ1-2|TRBV15
CATSRRGSGDYGYTF
TGTGCCACCAGCAGGCGGGGGTCCGGGGACTATGGCTACACCTTC
>TRBD2|17|-|TRBJ2-3|TRBV27
CASSPLLGRGTTDTQYF
TGTGCCAGCAGTCCCCTGCTCGGGAGGGGGACCACAGATACGCAGTATTTT
>-|16|-|TRBJ1-4|TRBV20-1
CSASAGGVVYNEKLFF
TGCAGTGCCTCGGCGGGGGGCGTTGTCTATAATGAAAAACTGTTTTTT
>-|13|-|TRBJ2-7|TRBV28
CASRLLGGYEQYF
TGTGCCAGCAGGCTACTAGGGGGCTACGAGCAGTACTTC
>TRBD2|13|few|TRBJ2-3|TRBV29-1
CSVVRTSSDTQYF
TGCAGCGTTGTGCGGACTAGCTCAGATACGCAGTATTTT
>-|14|few|TRBJ2-1|TRBV4-1
CASSREELDNEQFF
TGCGCCAGCAGCCGGGAGGAACTAGACAATGAGCAGTTCTTC
>TRBD1|15|-|TRBJ1-2|TRBV5-1
CASSQDRGANYGYTF
TGCGCCAGCAGCCAGGACAGGGGAGCTAACTATGGCTACACCTTC
>-|12|-|TRBJ2-1|TRBV7-9
CASSYPYHEQFF
TGTGCCAGCAGCTACCCTTACCATGAGCAGTTCTTC
>-|12|few|TRBJ1-2|TRBV20-1
CSAPTPNYGYTF
TGCAGTGCTCCGACACCGAACTATGGCTACACCTTC
>-|14|-|TRBJ2-7|TRBV10-2
CASKRESGDYEQYF
TGCGCCAGCAAACGGGAATCGGGAGACTACGAGCAGTACTTC
>-|16|-|TRBJ2-3|TRBV28
CAIHSRDSTYTDTQYF
TGTGCCATCCATTCCCGGGACTCTACTTACACAGATACGCAGTATTTT
>-|12|few|TRBJ1-1|TRBV12-3/TRBV12-4
CASSLLYTEAFF
TGTGCCAGCAGTTTATTGTACACTGAAGCTTTCTTT